This section outlines one TCR beta chain sequence together with its context. Its antigen is unidentified. The sample comes from a study of shared clonotypes between healthy human individuals. At the level of the study: Researchers assigned three CD4 naive, three CD4 memory, two CD8 naive and one CD8 memory plate to each donor. Broader study findings: Researchers sampled only blood; tissue repertoires likely differ.

Deep-level running was used for the assay. Sequencing was performed with immunoSEQ multiplex PCR; in TCRdb, only in-frame clones are kept and a portion is missing. The profile shows some 1 million clones, about 75% of them singletons. Germline V lookup: CDR1 MDHEN, CDR2 SYDVKM. Trimming stripped 7 bases from V and 0 bases from J, with 13 bases between. The CDR3 runs 14 residues. The specimen sequenced was memory CD4+ T cells sorted from blood. Subset meaning: CD45RA-negative fraction. V is TRBV28 and J is TRBJ2-7, with TRBD1 as a possible D gene (5 bases). This TCR derives from a man in his late teens or twenties in good health. DNA for the CDR3: TGTGCCAGCAATCACGACAGCTTCTCCTACGAGCAGTACTTC. This translates into CASNHDSFSYEQYF. Full variable domain (rest looked up from reference TRBV28 and TRBJ2-7): DVKVTQSSRYLVKRTGEKVFLECVQDMDHENMFWYRQDPGLGLRLIYFSYDVKMKEKGDIPEGYSVSREKKERFSLILESASTNQTSMYLCASNHDSFSYEQYFGPGTRLTVT.